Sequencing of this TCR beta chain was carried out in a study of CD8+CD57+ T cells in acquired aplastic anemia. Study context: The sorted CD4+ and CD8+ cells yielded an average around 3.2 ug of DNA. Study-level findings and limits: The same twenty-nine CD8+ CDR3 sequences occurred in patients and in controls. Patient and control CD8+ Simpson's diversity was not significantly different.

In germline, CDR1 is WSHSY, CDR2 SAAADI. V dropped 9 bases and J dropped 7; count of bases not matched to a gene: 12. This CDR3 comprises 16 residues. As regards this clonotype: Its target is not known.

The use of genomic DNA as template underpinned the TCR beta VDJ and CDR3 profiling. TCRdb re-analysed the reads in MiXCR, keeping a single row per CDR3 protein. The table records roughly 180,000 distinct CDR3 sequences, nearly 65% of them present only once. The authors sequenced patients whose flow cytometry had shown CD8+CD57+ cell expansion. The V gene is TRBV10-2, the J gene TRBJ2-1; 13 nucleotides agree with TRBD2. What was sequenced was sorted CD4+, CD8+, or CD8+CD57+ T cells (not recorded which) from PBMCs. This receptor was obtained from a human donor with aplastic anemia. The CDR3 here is CASLGPGLAGFNEQFF. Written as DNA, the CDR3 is TGCGCCAGTCTCGGACCGGGACTAGCGGGATTTAATGAGCAGTTCTTC.